A single sample is the source of the 8 T cell receptor beta chains below, sequenced in a study of cytomegalovirus exposure and HLA in healthy donors. Vbeta (60) and Jbeta (13) primers were used in the PCR. Libraries were prepared by immunoSEQ multiplex PCR; TCRdb keeps only in-frame clonotypes and omits some of them. The sample has more than 95,000 clones, roughly 77% seen once. The sample comprised PBMCs. All receptors come from a man aged 18 to 29 in good health and CMV-seronegative.

This chain joins TRBV29-1 and TRBJ1-4; 10 bases match TRBD1. Trimming removed 7 bases from V and 7 bases from J; junction bases left unmatched: 6. Germline V gene lookup returns CDR1 SQVTM and CDR2 ANQGSEA. This CDR3 has 13 amino acids. In nucleotides, the CDR3 is TGCAGCGCCGCGACAGGGGGCGGTGAAAAACTGTTTTTT. It codes for CSAATGGGEKLFF.

A word on this clone: At one end, the junction sequence differs from germline, possibly due to a read error. Other DNA sequences in the same sample also yield this CDR3. The chain is built from TRBV2 and TRBJ1-2; TRBD1 agrees at 8 bases. Germline V gene sequence: CDR1 SNHLY, CDR2 FYNNEI. The CDR3 has 14 amino acids. DNA for the CDR3: TGTGCCAGCAGTGAAGCCCAGGGGGCATCGGGCTACACCTTT. Protein sequence: CASSEAQGASGYTF.

The chain employs TRBV5-4 and TRBJ2-5; maybe TRBD2 (6 bases). Germline CDR1 SGHNT, CDR2 YYREEE (reference sequence). Trimming stripped 4 bases from V and 3 bases from J, with 13 bases between. The CDR3 runs 14 residues. The CDR3 reads CASSLRLVEETQYF. The CDR3 DNA reads as TGTGCCAGCAGCCTACGACTAGTGGAAGAGACCCAGTACTTC.

This sequence joins TRBV6-1 and TRBJ1-1; TRBD1 is a possible D gene (5 bases). The ends were cut back, 2 bases at V and 4 bases at J, with 14 bases in the middle. This CDR3 spans 15 amino acids. In germline, CDR1 is MNHNS, CDR2 SASEGT. CDR3 sequence (DNA): TGTGCCAGCAGTGAAATCGGGGGGTTGAGCACTGAAGCTTTCTTT. As protein: CASSEIGGLSTEAFF.

The J gene is TRBJ1-1, the V gene TRBV19; 10 bases are a match to TRBD1. CDR1 and CDR2 from the germline V gene are LNHDA and SQIVND (reference sequence). J gave up 1 base and V 4 bases, and 3 bases lay outside the gene matches. The CDR3 length is 15 residues. CDR3: CASSTWDRGNTEAFF. The DNA of the CDR3 is TGTGCCAGTAGTACCTGGGACAGGGGGAACACTGAAGCTTTCTTT.

This chain joins TRBV4-3 and TRBJ2-1; 11 bases match TRBD2. CDR3 size: 18 residues. The J segment lost 4 bases and the V segment lost 1 base, leaving 9 bases of the junction unmatched. Germline loops: CDR1 LGHNA, CDR2 YSLEER. The CDR3 sequence is CASSQGYSGGARYNEQFF. The CDR3 nucleotides are TGCGCCAGCAGCCAAGGATATAGCGGGGGGGCTCGGTACAATGAGCAGTTCTTC.

This clone has just a few counts. The rearrangement uses TRBV6-5 and TRBJ1-1; a possible D gene is TRBD1 (5 bases). The CDR3 runs 15 residues. The V and J ends lost 4 bases and 7 bases respectively, with 19 bases between them. Germline V gene data show CDR1 as MNHEY and CDR2 as SVGAGI. The CDR3 protein is CASSLMGWGDGEAFF. CDR3 nucleotides: TGTGCCAGCAGTTTAATGGGGTGGGGGGACGGTGAAGCTTTCTTT.

The chain recombines TRBV7-2 with TRBJ2-1; possibly TRBD1 for D (5 bases). V gave up 2 bases and J gave up 4 bases, with 9 bases separating them. Per the germline V gene, CDR1 is SGHTA and CDR2 is FQGNSA. CDR3 length: 14 residues. The CDR3 loop is CASSLNSGYNEQFF. Written as DNA, the CDR3 is TGTGCCAGCAGCTTAAATTCAGGGTACAATGAGCAGTTCTTC.